This T cell receptor (beta chain) was found in a study of cytomegalovirus exposure and HLA in healthy donors. Study-level information: Unique TCR beta sequences numbering some 120 million came from roughly 180 million T cells in an earlier analysis. General study results and limits: Clonal expansion was found to be greater in HLA-associated TCR beta chains than in equally common others in a later analysis.

The CDR3 extends over 17 amino acids. Primers: 60 Vbeta forward and 13 Jbeta reverse. The table came from immunoSEQ multiplex PCR; TCRdb's copy has only in-frame clones and leaves some out. The sample lists 90,000 to 150,000 clones; 70% to 80% were seen once. This clone was counted a single time. Its antigen remains unidentified. At sampling all donors were nominally healthy, likely with unrecorded immune exposures. The chain has TRBV21-1 and TRBJ1-4; TRBD1, as called in the table, went unchecked against the DNA. TRBV21-1 is a pseudogene segment. The origin of this receptor is a woman aged 45-60 years in good health and CMV-seropositive. The sequenced material came from PBMCs. This CDR3 reads CASSKGIGTGWDEKLFF. The CDR3 nucleotides are TGTGCCAGCAGCAAAGGTATAGGGACAGGGTGGGATGAAAAACTGTTTTTT.